The T cell receptor (beta chain) under discussion was sequenced for a study of T cells after yellow fever vaccination. Overall study findings and caveats: The booster saw the reappearance of most primary-vaccination clones (approximately 97% CD4, around 88% CD8).

Per germline, CDR1 MGHDK and CDR2 SYGVNS. Trimming shortened V by 10 bases and J by 9 bases, and 15 bases separated the two germline ends. The CDR3 spans 11 residues. 5'RACE template switching added a universal primer site and UMIs to TCR cDNA. TCRdb processed the 5' RACE reads anew with MiXCR; each CDR3 protein has one entry. The table records nearly 350,000 distinct CDR3 sequences, 7% to 9% of them present only once. Points on this clonotype: Its antigen is currently unknown.

The sequences come from PBMCs, collected more than 40 days after the first yellow fever vaccination. The rearrangement uses TRBV25-1 and TRBJ2-5; tentative D call: TRBD2 (5 bases). This receptor was taken from a man in his late teens or twenties who received the YFV17D yellow fever vaccine. The CDR3 DNA reads as TGTGCCACTTCACCTGGGGAGCCCCAGTACTTC. Its protein is CATSPGEPQYF.